The rows below give T cell receptor beta chains drawn from one sample of a study of shared clonotypes between healthy human individuals. Sequencing was performed with immunoSEQ multiplex PCR; in TCRdb, only in-frame clones are kept and a portion is missing. In the table there are more than 1.2 million clones, just under 99% of which are singletons. What was sequenced was naive CD4+ T cells sorted from blood. The receptors were sampled from a man under 40 in good health. Both conserved end residues are part of each CDR3. A D gene is named only where the DNA matches it firmly. Clone size is not always given. Where it is, it says once, few, many or a class for expanded clones.

len,d_gene,v_gene,abundance,j_gene,CDR3nt,CDR3aa
15,-,TRBV29-1,-,TRBJ2-7,TGCAGCGTTGTCCCACTCGGCGGGACGGCCTACGAGCAGTACTTC,CSVVPLGGTAYEQYF
15,-,TRBV19,-,TRBJ1-5,TGTGCCAGTAGTACCGGGCGTCCAGGTCTTCAGCCCCAGCATTTT,CASSTGRPGLQPQHF
15,TRBD1,TRBV7-8,-,TRBJ1-5,TGTGCCAGCAGCCCCAGGACAGGGAAGAATCAGCCCCAGCATTTT,CASSPRTGKNQPQHF
14,-,TRBV30,-,TRBJ2-1,TGTGCCTGGACCCGAAAGGGTACCTACAATGAGCAGTTCTTC,CAWTRKGTYNEQFF
17,-,TRBV29-1,-,TRBJ1-1,TGCAGCGTTCTTGTTAGGGCGGTCGGTTGGTTGAACACTGAAGCTTTCTTT,CSVLVRAVGWLNTEAFF
16,-,TRBV5-6,-,TRBJ2-5,TGTGCCAGCAGCTTAATTGCTCGGCAGATCCAAGAGACCCAGTACTTC,CASSLIARQIQETQYF
14,-,TRBV6-5,-,TRBJ1-1,TGTGCCAGCAGTTACGCGGGGGCTTACACTGAAGCTTTCTTT,CASSYAGAYTEAFF
15,-,TRBV4-1,-,TRBJ2-7,TGCGCCAGCAGCCAAGATTCGACGTCACCCTACGAGCAGTACTTC,CASSQDSTSPYEQYF
15,-,TRBV28,-,TRBJ2-7,TGTGCCAGCAAATCCACCGGGACGCCGTCCTACGAGCAGTACTTC,CASKSTGTPSYEQYF
15,-,TRBV5-5,-,TRBJ1-3,TGTGCCAGCAGCTTGGTGGACATTCCAGGAAACACCATATATTTT,CASSLVDIPGNTIYF
13,-,TRBV28,-,TRBJ1-4,TGTGCCAGCACTGAGGCAGGGCGGGGAAAACTGTTTTTT,CASTEAGRGKLFF
20,-,TRBV28,-,TRBJ2-7,TGTGCCAGCACCACACCGGGGTTCGGGGGCCAAGGCTTCTCGGAATACGAGCAGTACTTC,CASTTPGFGGQGFSEYEQYF
16,-,TRBV10-3,-,TRBJ2-7,TGTGCCATCAGTCCTAGGTGGGGGCAGGCATCCTACGAGCAGTACTTC,CAISPRWGQASYEQYF
15,TRBD2,TRBV13,once,TRBJ2-4,TGTGCCAGCAGCTTATTAGCGGGAGGGAGTAGCATTCAGTACTTC,CASSLLAGGSSIQYF
15,-,TRBV9,-,TRBJ2-7,TGTGCCAGCAGCGTAGTTGGGGAAACCTTTGGCGAGCAGTACTTC,CASSVVGETFGEQYF
14,TRBD1,TRBV5-1,-,TRBJ1-5,TGCGCCAGCAGCCCCGGGACAGGGCACCAGCCCCAGCATTTT,CASSPGTGHQPQHF
14,-,TRBV18,-,TRBJ2-1,TGTGCCAGCTCGCCACTAGCTGCCTACAATGAGCAGTTCTTC,CASSPLAAYNEQFF
12,-,TRBV19,-,TRBJ1-5,TGTGCCAGTAGTATCGTACGGACAGCCCAGCATTTT,CASSIVRTAQHF
14,TRBD1,TRBV5-1,-,TRBJ1-1,TGCGCCAGCGCACTCGGGACAGTGAACACTGAAGCTTTCTTT,CASALGTVNTEAFF
10,-,TRBV11-3,-,TRBJ2-1,TGTGCCAGCAGCTCTGGGCCTGGGTTCTTC,CASSSGPGFF
15,-,TRBV5-1,-,TRBJ1-4,TGCGCCAGCAGCTTGGCTATAGGGCCCGACCGGAAGCTGTTTTTT,CASSLAIGPDRKLFF
16,-,TRBV11-1,-,TRBJ2-6,TGTGCCAGCAGCTTACAGGATTTCTCTGGGGCCAACGTCCTGACTTTC,CASSLQDFSGANVLTF
18,-,TRBV29-1,once,TRBJ2-5,TGCAGCGTCCCCGGTGGTGGGATGGTGGGGGGACGAGCAGAGACCCAGTACTTC,CSVPGGGMVGGRAETQYF
14,-,TRBV5-1,-,TRBJ1-1,TGCGCCAGCAGCTTTACCGCAGGGAACACTGAAGCTTTCTTT,CASSFTAGNTEAFF
12,-,TRBV10-2,-,TRBJ2-7,TGCGCCAGCAGTGAAGCAGGCTACGAGCAGTACTTC,CASSEAGYEQYF
16,TRBD2,TRBV5-1,medium-sized,TRBJ2-1,TGCGCCAGCAGCGGGGGGACTACACCCTCCTACAATGAGCAGTTCTTC,CASSGGTTPSYNEQFF
16,-,TRBV5-1,-,TRBJ2-1,TGCGCCAGCAGCTTGTTAAGTCGGAGCTCCTACAATGAGCAGTTCTTC,CASSLLSRSSYNEQFF
15,-,TRBV5-4,-,TRBJ1-1,TGTGCCAGCAGCTTGGATGGGGGCCGGAACACTGAAGCTTTCTTT,CASSLDGGRNTEAFF
12,-,TRBV10-3,-,TRBJ1-2,TGTGCCATCAGTGAGGCGGACTATGGCTACACCTTC,CAISEADYGYTF
13,-,TRBV7-2,-,TRBJ2-7,TGTGCCAGCAGTCCCACCGGGGCCTACGAGCAGTACTTC,CASSPTGAYEQYF
12,TRBD2,TRBV10-2,-,TRBJ2-7,TGCGCCAGCAAAGCGGGAGCTACCGAGCAGTACTTC,CASKAGATEQYF
13,-,TRBV5-5,once,TRBJ1-1,TGTGCCAGCAGCACTGGAGGTATCACTGAAGCTTTCTTT,CASSTGGITEAFF
13,-,TRBV18,-,TRBJ1-5,TGTGCCAGCTCACTGGGATCGAATCAGCCCCAGCATTTT,CASSLGSNQPQHF
11,-,TRBV28,-,TRBJ2-7,TGTGCCAGCAGTTTACGGAACGAGCAGTACTTC,CASSLRNEQYF
11,-,TRBV19,-,TRBJ1-1,TGTGCCAGTTGGAAGAACACTGAAGCTTTCTTT,CASWKNTEAFF
15,TRBD1,TRBV28,-,TRBJ1-5,TGTGCCAGCAGTTCCCACAGGGGGCTGAGTCAGCCCCAGCATTTT,CASSSHRGLSQPQHF
17,TRBD2,TRBV9,-,TRBJ2-5,TGTGCCAGCAGCGTAGGGCCTAGCGGGAGAGGGCAAGAGACCCAGTACTTC,CASSVGPSGRGQETQYF
14,TRBD1,TRBV10-3,-,TRBJ1-5,TGTGCCATCAGAGATGACAGGGTCGGACAGCCCCAGCATTTT,CAIRDDRVGQPQHF
16,TRBD2,TRBV5-1,-,TRBJ2-1,TGCGCCAGCAGCCTTGGATTTGCTAGCGGGAGCGATGAGCAGTTCTTC,CASSLGFASGSDEQFF
16,TRBD2,TRBV7-7,-,TRBJ2-3,TGTGCTAGCAGCTTAACTAGCGGGAGTATCGCAGATACGCAGTATTTT,CASSLTSGSIADTQYF
16,TRBD2,TRBV19,once,TRBJ2-2,TGTGCCAGTAGTATCCGGACTAGCGGGAACACCGGGGAGCTGTTTTTT,CASSIRTSGNTGELFF
15,-,TRBV5-1,-,TRBJ2-7,TGCGCCAGCAGCTTGTTTGGATCCCCTGGCTCCGAGCAGTACTTC,CASSLFGSPGSEQYF
13,-,TRBV4-1,-,TRBJ1-1,TGCGCCAGCAGCCAAGTAGGAGTCGGCGATGCTTTCTTT,CASSQVGVGDAFF
15,TRBD1,TRBV5-4,once,TRBJ2-2,TGTGCCAGCAGCCCGGGACAGTCGAACACCGGGAAGCTGTTTTTT,CASSPGQSNTGKLFF
17,-,TRBV15,-,TRBJ2-6,TGTGCCACCAGCAGAGTAACTGGGTCAGCTGGGGCCAACGTCCTGACTTTC,CATSRVTGSAGANVLTF
15,-,TRBV21-1,-,TRBJ2-7,TGTGCCAGCAGCAAAAATTACAGGGATACCTACGAGCAGTACTTC,CASSKNYRDTYEQYF
16,TRBD2,TRBV4-2,-,TRBJ2-3,TGTGCCAGCAGCCAAGGAAGGCTAGCGGGCACAGATACGCAGTATTTT,CASSQGRLAGTDTQYF